Presented here are 8 T cell receptor beta chains from one specimen sequenced in a study of beta chain features in type 1 diabetes. Since all of the isolated RNA was reverse transcribed, expressed TCRB transcripts were what got sequenced. The assay was immunoSEQ multiplex PCR, and TCRdb's table has in-frame clones only and misses some. The sample carries hundreds of thousands of clones, around 13% recorded once. Sequencing input: central memory CD4+ T cells from blood. Source of these receptors: a man aged 25 to 40 in good health.

The chain employs TRBV15 and TRBJ2-1, with unresolved D. V gave up 0 bases and J gave up 7 bases, with 4 bases separating them. The V gene's germline CDR1 is LNHNV and CDR2 YYDKDF (reference sequence). The CDR3 contains 12 residues. The CDR3 loop is CATSREINEQFF. The CDR3 bases are TGTGCCACCAGCAGAGAAATTAATGAGCAGTTCTTC.

This clone was observed a single time. This chain uses TRBV2 with TRBJ2-2, with D possibly being TRBD2 (7 bases). The CDR3 runs 14 residues. CDR1 is SNHLY, CDR2 FYNNEI, per germline. V was cut by 5 bases and J by 4 bases, with 11 bases left in between. DNA for the CDR3: TGTGCCAGCAGTACAGGGAGGGCCACCGGGGAGCTGTTTTTT. Translating gives CASSTGRATGELFF.

The chain carries TRBV14 and TRBJ2-1, with a weak D call TRBD2 (5 bases). The germline V gene has CDR1 SGHDN and CDR2 FVKESK. The CDR3 extends over 17 amino acids. The V gene lost 2 bases and the J gene lost 0 bases, with 14 bases spanning the gap. As DNA, the CDR3 is TGTGCCAGCAGCCAATGGCTAGCAGCGAGCTCCTACAATGAGCAGTTCTTC. It encodes CASSQWLAASSYNEQFF.

This clone was counted a few times. J is TRBJ2-1 and V is TRBV11-2; tentatively, D is TRBD1 or TRBD2 (11 bases each). The V gene lost 3 bases and the J gene lost 6 bases, with 24 bases spanning the gap. The CDR3 consists of 18 residues. The germline V gene encodes CDR1 SGHAT and CDR2 FQNNGV. CDR3 loop: CASSLLGTGGTSGNEQFF. CDR3 coding DNA: TGTGCCAGCAGCTTGTTAGGGACAGGGGGGACTAGCGGCAATGAGCAGTTCTTC.

The J gene is TRBJ1-2, the V gene TRBV5-6; tentatively, D is TRBD1 (5 bases). The CDR3 extends over 15 amino acids. Trimming removed 0 bases at V and 1 base at J, with 10 bases between. Germline V CDR1 and CDR2: SGHDT, YYEEEE. The CDR3 region is CASSLGTTVNYGYTF. The CDR3 nucleotides read TGTGCCAGCAGCTTGGGGACGACAGTTAACTATGGCTACACCTTC.

This sequence joins TRBV30 and TRBJ2-2, with 8 bases that match TRBD1. V trimming: 3 bases; J trimming: 11 bases; junction bases outside the gene matches: 5. Germline V gene lookup returns CDR1 GTSNPN and CDR2 SVGIG (reference sequence). The CDR3 length is 12 residues. The CDR3 DNA is TGTGCCTGGAGCCCAGGGGGCGTAGAGCTGTTTTTT. Amino acid sequence: CAWSPGGVELFF.

The chain combines TRBV9 with TRBJ2-7, with D possibly TRBD2 on 6 matching bases. Germline-derived CDR1 and CDR2 are SGDLS and YYNGEE. The V gene lost 3 bases and the J gene lost 1 base, with 14 bases spanning the gap. The CDR3 runs to 15 residues. The CDR3 here is CASSAQVGGSYEQYF. CDR3 sequence (DNA): TGTGCCAGCAGCGCTCAGGTGGGGGGATCCTACGAGCAGTACTTC.

A remark on this clone: Within the sample, other DNA sequences also encode this same CDR3. V usage is TRBV6-5 and J usage is TRBJ1-1; D is possibly TRBD1 (5 bases). CDR3 length: 14 amino acids. Germline V gene lookup returns CDR1 MNHEY and CDR2 SVGAGI. Trimming cost V 6 bases and J 1 base, with 12 bases left between them. The DNA of the CDR3 is TGTGCCAGCAGCCCTGGACACAGGAACACTGAAGCTTTCTTT. The encoded protein is CASSPGHRNTEAFF.